What follows describes a single TCR beta chain. What it recognizes is unknown. The data originate from a study of long-term antiretroviral therapy in people with HIV. General study points: Documentation of ART adherence, viral resistance or therapy changes was absent.

This CDR3 contains 14 residues. CDR1 SNHLY and CDR2 FYNNEI come from the germline V gene. V lost 7 bases and J 6 bases, leaving 15 bases between the germline ends. Survey-level immunoSEQ v3.0 assays were run. TCRdb's copy holds only in-frame clones and misses some; the assay was immunoSEQ multiplex PCR. Among approximately 27,000 clones, 80% to 95% were seen once, and the ten largest hold more than 4%. This clonotype originated in a woman aged 40 to 55 with HIV. Material: unsorted PBMCs, obtained around 5 years after starting antiretroviral therapy. The chain uses TRBV2 and TRBJ2-2; D remains ambiguous. CDR3 residues: CASIRNLDPGELFF. DNA for the CDR3: TGTGCCAGCATCCGGAACCTGGACCCCGGGGAGCTGTTTTTT.